This T cell receptor (beta chain) was captured by sequencing in a study of cytomegalovirus exposure and HLA in healthy donors. With 60 Vbeta and 13 Jbeta primers, the PCR was carried out. Profiling relied on immunoSEQ multiplex PCR, and the TCRdb table lists in-frame clones only, not all of them. In the table there are about 98,000 clones, about 83% of which are singletons. In germline, CDR1 is SGHRS, CDR2 YFSETQ. The CDR3 is 13 residues long. Trimming left V 5 bases short and J 5 bases short, with 14 bases between. This clone turned up a few times. The clonotype originates from a female donor in good health and CMV-seropositive. The chain couples TRBV5-1 to TRBJ2-7; D gene uncertain. Input material: PBMCs. The chain's CDR3 is CASRQETRDEQYF. The DNA of the CDR3 is TGCGCCAGCAGACAAGAGACTCGCGACGAGCAGTACTTC. The full variable domain, completed using reference TRBV5-1 and TRBJ2-7, is KAGVTQTPRYLIKTRGQQVTLSCSPISGHRSVSWYQQTPGQGLQFLFEYFSETQRNKGNFPGRFSGRQFSNSRSEMNVSTLELGDSALYLCASRQETRDEQYFGPGTRLTVT.